This T cell receptor beta chain originates from a study of blood T cell repertoires in COVID-19. Whole-study context: Acute-phase and convalescent COVID-19 samples originated in the United States, Italy and Spain.

Membership in each cohort depended on participant-reported clinical history. Cohort 3 recovered donors had two negative PCRs, clearance, or symptom resolution. Study processing details: How many nucleated cells were present was estimated from reference gene primer amplification. Here immunoSEQ multiplex PCR was the method, and the copy in TCRdb shows in-frame clones only, minus some. The V and J calls and clone size were taken over from that table, and D and trimming were inferred from the DNA. The data hold a few hundred thousand clones, with 85% observed a single time. CDR1 and CDR2 from the germline V gene are LNHDA and SQIVND (reference sequence). V dropped 5 bases and J dropped 4; count of bases not matched to a gene: 15. This CDR3 is 18 amino acids long.

Sequencing used PBMCs or T cells enriched from blood (not recorded which). This chain connects TRBV19 to TRBJ2-1; 9 bases are shared with TRBD2. The source of this sequence is a man aged 40-55 years who had recovered from COVID-19. CDR3 coding DNA: TGTGCCAGTAGTCGGGGGATAGCGGGAGAGCTCGAATACAATGAGCAGTTCTTC. Residues: CASSRGIAGELEYNEQFF.